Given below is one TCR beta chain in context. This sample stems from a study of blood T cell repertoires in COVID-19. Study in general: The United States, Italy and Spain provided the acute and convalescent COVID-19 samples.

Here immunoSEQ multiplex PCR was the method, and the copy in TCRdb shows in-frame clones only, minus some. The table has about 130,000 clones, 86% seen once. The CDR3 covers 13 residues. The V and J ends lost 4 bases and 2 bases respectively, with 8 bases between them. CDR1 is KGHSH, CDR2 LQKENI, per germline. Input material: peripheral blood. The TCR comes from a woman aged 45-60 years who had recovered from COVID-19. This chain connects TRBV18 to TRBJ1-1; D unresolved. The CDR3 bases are TGTGCCAGCTCACATGGAGGAAACACTGAAGCTTTCTTT. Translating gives CASSHGGNTEAFF.